This T cell receptor beta chain derives from a study of blood T cell repertoires in COVID-19. Study in general: COVID-19 samples from acute and convalescent phases originated in the United States, Italy and Spain. The cDNA or gDNA used as material had been derived from T cells, B-cell-depleted T cells, or PBMCs.

As processed by the authors: Counts of nucleated cells, estimated from reference gene primer amplification, were obtained. The data were produced by immunoSEQ multiplex PCR, yet TCRdb's version contains in-frame clones alone and is incomplete. The V and J calls and clone size come from that table; D and trimming were worked out from the DNA. The profile shows under 250,000 clones, approximately 80% of them singletons. This CDR3 has 13 residues. Looked up from germline, CDR1 is LNHNV and CDR2 is YYDKDF (reference sequence). Trimming cost V 1 base and J 7 bases, with 8 bases left between them. This receptor was taken from a man between 50 and 59 years old with active or convalescent COVID-19. Input material: peripheral blood. The chain has TRBV15 and TRBJ2-1, with D tentatively TRBD2 (6 bases). CDR3 in DNA: TGTGCCACCAGCAGAGGGGGGGAGAATGAGCAGTTCTTC. This sequence encodes CATSRGGENEQFF.